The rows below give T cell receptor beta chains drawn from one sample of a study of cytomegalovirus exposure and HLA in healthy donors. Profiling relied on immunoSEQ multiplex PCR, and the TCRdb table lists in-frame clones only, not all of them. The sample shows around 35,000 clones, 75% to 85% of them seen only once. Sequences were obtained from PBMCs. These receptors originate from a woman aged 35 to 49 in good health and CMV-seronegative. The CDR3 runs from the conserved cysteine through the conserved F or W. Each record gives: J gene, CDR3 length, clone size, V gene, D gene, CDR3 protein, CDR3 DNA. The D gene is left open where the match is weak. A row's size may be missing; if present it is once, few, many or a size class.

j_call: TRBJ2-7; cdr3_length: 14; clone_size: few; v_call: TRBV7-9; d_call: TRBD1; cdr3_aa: CASSPRTGHYEQYF; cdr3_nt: TGTGCCAGCAGCCCCCGGACAGGGCACTACGAGCAGTACTTC
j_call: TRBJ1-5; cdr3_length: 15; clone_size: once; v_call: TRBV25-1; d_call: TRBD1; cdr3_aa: CASSGLGQGNQPQHF; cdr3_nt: TGTGCCAGCAGTGGCCTAGGACAGGGAAATCAGCCCCAGCATTTT
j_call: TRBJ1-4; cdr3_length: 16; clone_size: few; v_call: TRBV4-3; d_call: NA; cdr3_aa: CASSQDIQSFNEKLFF; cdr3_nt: TGCGCCAGCAGCCAAGATATCCAGTCATTTAATGAAAAACTGTTTTTT
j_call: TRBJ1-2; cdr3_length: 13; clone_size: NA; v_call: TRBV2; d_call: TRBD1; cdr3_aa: CASRRDRDYGYTF; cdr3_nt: TGTGCCAGCAGGCGGGACAGGGACTATGGCTACACCTTC
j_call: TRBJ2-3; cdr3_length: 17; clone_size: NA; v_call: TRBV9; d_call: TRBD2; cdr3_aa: CASSPSRGGTRGDTQYF; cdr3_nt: TGTGCCAGCAGCCCTTCTCGCGGGGGGACACGAGGAGATACGCAGTATTTT
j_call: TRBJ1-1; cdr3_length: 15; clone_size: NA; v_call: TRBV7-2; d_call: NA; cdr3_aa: CASSPRRDSNTEAFF; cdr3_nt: TGTGCCAGCAGCCCCCGTAGAGATTCGAACACTGAAGCTTTCTTT
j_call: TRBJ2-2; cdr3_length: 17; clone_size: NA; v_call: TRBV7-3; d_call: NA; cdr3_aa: CASTPTGSLANTGELFF; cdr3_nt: TGTGCCAGCACTCCCACAGGCAGCCTAGCGAACACCGGGGAGCTGTTTTTT
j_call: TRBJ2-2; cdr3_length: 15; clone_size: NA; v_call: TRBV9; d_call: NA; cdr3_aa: CASSVGVGKTGELFF; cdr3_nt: TGTGCCAGCAGCGTCGGAGTCGGTAAGACCGGGGAGCTGTTTTTT
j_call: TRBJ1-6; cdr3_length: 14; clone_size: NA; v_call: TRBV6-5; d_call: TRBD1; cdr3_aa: CASSLDRVQSPLHF; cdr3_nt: TGTGCCAGCTCCCTCGACAGGGTTCAATCACCCCTCCACTTT
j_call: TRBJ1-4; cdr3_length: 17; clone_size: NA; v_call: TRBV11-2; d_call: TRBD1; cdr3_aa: CASSSSGTGSTNEKLFF; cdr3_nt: TGTGCCAGCAGCTCGTCCGGGACAGGGTCCACTAATGAAAAACTGTTTTTT
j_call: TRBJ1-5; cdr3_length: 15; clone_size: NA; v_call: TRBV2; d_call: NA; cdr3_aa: CASSERQGENQPQHF; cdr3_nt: TGTGCCAGCAGTGAAAGGCAGGGTGAAAATCAGCCCCAGCATTTT
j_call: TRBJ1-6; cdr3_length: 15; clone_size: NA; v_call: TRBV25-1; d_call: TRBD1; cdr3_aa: CASSDSDRGNSPLHF; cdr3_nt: TGTGCCAGCAGTGATAGCGACAGGGGAAATTCACCCCTCCACTTT
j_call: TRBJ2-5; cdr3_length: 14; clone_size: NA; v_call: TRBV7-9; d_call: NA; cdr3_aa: CASSLSGGAETQYF; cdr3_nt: TGTGCCAGCAGCTTGAGTGGGGGGGCGGAGACCCAGTACTTC
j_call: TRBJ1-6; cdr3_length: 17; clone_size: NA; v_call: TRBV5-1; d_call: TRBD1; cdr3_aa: CASSLQTGGMLGSPLHF; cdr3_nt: TGCGCCAGCAGCCTCCAGACAGGGGGCATGTTAGGTTCACCCCTCCACTTT
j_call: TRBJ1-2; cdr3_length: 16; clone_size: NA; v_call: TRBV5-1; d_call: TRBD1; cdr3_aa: CASSLEGGQGASGYTF; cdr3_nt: TGCGCCAGCAGCTTGGAAGGGGGACAGGGGGCGTCGGGCTACACCTTC
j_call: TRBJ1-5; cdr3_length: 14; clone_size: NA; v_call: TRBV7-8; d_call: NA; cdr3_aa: CASRDGYSNQPRHF; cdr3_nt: TGTGCCAGCAGGGATGGGTATAGCAATCAGCCCCGGCATTTT
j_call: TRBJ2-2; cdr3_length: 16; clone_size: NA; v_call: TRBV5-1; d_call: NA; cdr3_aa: CASSLSTGTNTGELFF; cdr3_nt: TGCGCCAGCAGCTTGTCGACGGGGACGAACACCGGGGAGCTGTTTTTT
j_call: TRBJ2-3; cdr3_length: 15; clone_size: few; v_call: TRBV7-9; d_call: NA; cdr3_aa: CASSEGWGGTDTQYF; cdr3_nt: TGTGCCAGCAGCGAAGGTTGGGGGGGCACAGATACGCAGTATTTT
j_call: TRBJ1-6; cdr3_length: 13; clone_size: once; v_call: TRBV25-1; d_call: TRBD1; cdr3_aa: CASTGTGESPLHF; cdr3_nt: TGTGCCAGCACCGGGACAGGGGAATCACCCCTCCACTTT
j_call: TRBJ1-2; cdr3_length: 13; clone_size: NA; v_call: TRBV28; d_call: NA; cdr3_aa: CASLPDSTYGYTF; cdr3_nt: TGTGCCAGCCTACCCGACAGTACCTATGGCTACACCTTC
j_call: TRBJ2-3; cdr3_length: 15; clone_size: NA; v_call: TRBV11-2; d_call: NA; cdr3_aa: CASSSLVGAQDTQYF; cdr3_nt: TGTGCCAGCAGCTCCCTAGTTGGGGCCCAGGATACGCAGTATTTT
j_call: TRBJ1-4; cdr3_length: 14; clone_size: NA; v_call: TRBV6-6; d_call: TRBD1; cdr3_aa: CASRGTGANEKLFF; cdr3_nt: TGTGCCAGCAGGGGGACAGGCGCTAATGAAAAACTGTTTTTT
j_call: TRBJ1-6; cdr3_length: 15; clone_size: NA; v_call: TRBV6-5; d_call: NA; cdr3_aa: CASSSGQLNNSPLHF; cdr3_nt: TGTGCCAGCAGCTCCGGACAGCTAAATAATTCACCCCTCCACTTT
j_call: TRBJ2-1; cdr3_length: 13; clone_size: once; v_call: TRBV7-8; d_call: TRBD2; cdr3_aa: CASSWRGEGEQFF; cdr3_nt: TGTGCCAGCAGCTGGAGAGGGGAGGGTGAGCAGTTCTTC
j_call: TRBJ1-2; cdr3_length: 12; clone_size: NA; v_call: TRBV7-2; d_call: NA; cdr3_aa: CASSFDRTGYTF; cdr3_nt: TGTGCCAGCAGTTTTGACAGGACGGGCTACACCTTC
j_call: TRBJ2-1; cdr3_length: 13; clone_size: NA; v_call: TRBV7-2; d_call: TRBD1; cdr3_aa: CASSPNGQGRKFF; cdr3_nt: TGTGCCAGCAGCCCAAACGGACAGGGGAGGAAGTTCTTC
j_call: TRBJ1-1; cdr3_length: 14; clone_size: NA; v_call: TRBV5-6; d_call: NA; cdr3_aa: CASAKGQMNTEAFF; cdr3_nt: TGTGCCAGCGCTAAAGGACAGATGAACACTGAAGCTTTCTTT
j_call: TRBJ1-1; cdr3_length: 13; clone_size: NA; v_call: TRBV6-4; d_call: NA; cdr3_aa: CASSQATGTEAFF; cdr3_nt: TGTGCCAGCAGTCAGGCAACTGGCACTGAAGCTTTCTTT
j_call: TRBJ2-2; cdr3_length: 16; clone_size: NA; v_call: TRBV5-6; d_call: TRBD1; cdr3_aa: CASSLLVQGDTGELFF; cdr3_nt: TGTGCCAGCAGCTTGCTCGTCCAGGGGGACACCGGGGAGCTGTTTTTT
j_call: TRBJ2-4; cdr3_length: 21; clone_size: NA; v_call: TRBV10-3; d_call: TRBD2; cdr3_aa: CAISPQGRTSGGRGAKNIQYF; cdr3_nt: TGTGCCATCAGCCCCCAGGGGAGGACTAGCGGGGGGCGAGGAGCCAAAAACATTCAGTACTTC
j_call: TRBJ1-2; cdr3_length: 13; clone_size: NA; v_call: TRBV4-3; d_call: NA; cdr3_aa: CASSQGTVGGYTF; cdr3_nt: TGCGCCAGCAGCCAAGGGACAGTTGGTGGCTACACCTTC
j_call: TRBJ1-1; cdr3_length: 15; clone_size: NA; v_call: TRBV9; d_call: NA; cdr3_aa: CASSVIREGNTEAFF; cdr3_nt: TGTGCCAGCAGCGTAATTAGGGAGGGGAACACTGAAGCTTTCTTT
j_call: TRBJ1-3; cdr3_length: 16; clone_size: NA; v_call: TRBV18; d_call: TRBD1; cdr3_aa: CASSPGTESSGNTIYF; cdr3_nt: TGTGCCAGCTCACCCGGGACAGAAAGTTCCGGAAACACCATATATTTT
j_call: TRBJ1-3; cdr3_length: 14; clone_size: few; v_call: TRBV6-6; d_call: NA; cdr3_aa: CASSFRDIGNTIYF; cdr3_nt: TGTGCCAGCAGTTTCCGGGACATAGGAAACACCATATATTTT
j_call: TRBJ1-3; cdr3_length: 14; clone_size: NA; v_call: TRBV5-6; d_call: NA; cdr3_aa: CASSFRVSGNTIYF; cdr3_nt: TGTGCCAGCAGCTTCAGGGTCTCTGGAAACACCATATATTTT
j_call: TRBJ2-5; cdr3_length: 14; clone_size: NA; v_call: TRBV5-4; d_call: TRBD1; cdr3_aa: CASSYQTGYETQYF; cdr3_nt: TGTGCCAGCAGCTACCAGACAGGGTACGAGACCCAGTACTTC
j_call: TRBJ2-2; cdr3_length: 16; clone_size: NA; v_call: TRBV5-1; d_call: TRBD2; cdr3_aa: CASSLDLAGVAGELFF; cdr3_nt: TGCGCCAGCAGCTTGGATCTAGCGGGGGTAGCCGGGGAGCTGTTTTTT
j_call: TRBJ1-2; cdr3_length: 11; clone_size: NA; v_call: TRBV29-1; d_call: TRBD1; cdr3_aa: CSVAPGQGYTF; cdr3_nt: TGCAGCGTCGCCCCGGGACAGGGGTATACCTTC
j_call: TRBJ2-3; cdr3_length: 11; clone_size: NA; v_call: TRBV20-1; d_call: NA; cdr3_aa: CSGVGTDTQYF; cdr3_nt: TGCAGCGGGGTTGGCACAGATACGCAGTATTTT
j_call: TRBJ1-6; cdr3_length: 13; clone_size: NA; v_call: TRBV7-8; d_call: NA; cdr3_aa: CASSLRFNSPLHF; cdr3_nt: TGTGCCAGCAGCTTGAGATTTAATTCACCCCTCCACTTT
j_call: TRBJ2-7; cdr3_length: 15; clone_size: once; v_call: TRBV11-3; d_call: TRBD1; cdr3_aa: CASSLGTGGDYEQYF; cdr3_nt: TGTGCCAGCAGTCTAGGGACAGGGGGGGACTACGAGCAGTACTTC
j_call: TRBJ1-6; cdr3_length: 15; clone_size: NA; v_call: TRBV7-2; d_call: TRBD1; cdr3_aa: CASSSRTGGDSPLHF; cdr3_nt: TGTGCCAGCAGCTCCAGGACAGGAGGGGATTCACCCCTCCACTTT
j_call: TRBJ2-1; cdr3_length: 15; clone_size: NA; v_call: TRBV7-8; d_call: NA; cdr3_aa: CASSQLTGTLDEQFF; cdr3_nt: TGTGCCAGCAGCCAATTGACAGGGACTCTGGATGAGCAGTTCTTC
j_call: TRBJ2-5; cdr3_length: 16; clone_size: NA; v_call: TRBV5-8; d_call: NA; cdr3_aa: CASSLAASSREETQYF; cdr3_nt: TGTGCCAGCAGCTTGGCAGCTAGTTCTCGAGAAGAGACCCAGTACTTC
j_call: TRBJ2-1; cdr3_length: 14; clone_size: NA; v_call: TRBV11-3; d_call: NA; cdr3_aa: CASSLDTGWSEQFF; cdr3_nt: TGTGCCAGCAGCTTAGACACGGGGTGGAGTGAGCAGTTCTTC
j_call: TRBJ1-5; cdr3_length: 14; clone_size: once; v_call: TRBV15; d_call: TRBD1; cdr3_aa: CATSPGQDGKPQHF; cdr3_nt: TGTGCCACCAGTCCGGGACAGGATGGCAAGCCCCAGCATTTT
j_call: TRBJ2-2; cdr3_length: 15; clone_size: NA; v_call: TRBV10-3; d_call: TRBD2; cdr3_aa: CAITTTSPGTGELFF; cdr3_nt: TGTGCCATCACTACGACTAGCCCGGGCACCGGGGAGCTGTTTTTT
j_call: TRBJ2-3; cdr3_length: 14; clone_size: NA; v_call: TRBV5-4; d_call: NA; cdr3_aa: CASSLAELGDTQYF; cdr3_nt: TGTGCCAGCAGCTTGGCAGAGCTAGGAGATACGCAGTATTTT
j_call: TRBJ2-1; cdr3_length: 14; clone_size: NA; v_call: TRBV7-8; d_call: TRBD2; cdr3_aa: CASSPYEIRLAEFF; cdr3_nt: TGTGCCAGCAGCCCTTATGAGATCCGACTAGCAGAGTTCTTC
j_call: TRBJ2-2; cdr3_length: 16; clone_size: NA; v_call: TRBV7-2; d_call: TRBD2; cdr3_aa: CASSLTSGFDTGELFF; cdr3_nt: TGTGCCAGCAGCTTGACTAGCGGCTTTGACACCGGGGAGCTGTTTTTT
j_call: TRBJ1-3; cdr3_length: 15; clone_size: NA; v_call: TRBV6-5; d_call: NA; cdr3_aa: CASSYVLGAGNTIYF; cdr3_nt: TGTGCCAGCAGTTACGTCCTCGGGGCTGGAAACACCATATATTTT
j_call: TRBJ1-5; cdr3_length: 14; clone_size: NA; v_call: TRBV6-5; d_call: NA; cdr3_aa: CASQAGHRVQPQHF; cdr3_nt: TGTGCCAGCCAGGCGGGTCACCGTGTTCAGCCCCAGCATTTT
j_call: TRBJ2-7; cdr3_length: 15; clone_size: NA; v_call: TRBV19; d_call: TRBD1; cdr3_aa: CASSPDRGHSYEQYF; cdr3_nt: TGTGCCAGTAGCCCTGACAGGGGGCATTCCTACGAGCAGTACTTC
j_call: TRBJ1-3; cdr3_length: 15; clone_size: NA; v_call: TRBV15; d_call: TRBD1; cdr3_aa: CATSRGTGDGNTIYF; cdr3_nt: TGTGCCACCAGCAGAGGGACAGGGGACGGAAACACCATATATTTT
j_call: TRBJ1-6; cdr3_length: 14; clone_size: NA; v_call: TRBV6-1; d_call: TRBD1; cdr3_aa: CASRRQGYNSPLHF; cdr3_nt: TGTGCCAGCAGGCGACAGGGGTATAATTCACCCCTCCACTTT
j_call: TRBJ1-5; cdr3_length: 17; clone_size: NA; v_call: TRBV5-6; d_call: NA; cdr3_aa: CASSYSTSDNSNQPQHF; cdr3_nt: TGTGCCAGCAGTTATTCGACTAGTGATAATAGCAATCAGCCCCAGCATTTT
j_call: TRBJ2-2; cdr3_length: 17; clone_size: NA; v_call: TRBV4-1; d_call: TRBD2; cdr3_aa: CASSQVGLAGGTGELFF; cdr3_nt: TGCGCCAGCAGCCAAGTGGGCCTAGCGGGGGGAACCGGGGAGCTGTTTTTT
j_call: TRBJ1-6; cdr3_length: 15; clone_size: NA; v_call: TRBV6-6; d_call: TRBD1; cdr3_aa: CASSIRDSHNSPLHF; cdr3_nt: TGTGCCAGCAGCATCCGGGACAGTCATAATTCACCCCTCCACTTT
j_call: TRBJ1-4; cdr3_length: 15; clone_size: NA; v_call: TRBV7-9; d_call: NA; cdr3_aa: CASSRGAGESEKLFF; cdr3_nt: TGTGCCAGCAGCCGGGGAGCAGGGGAGAGTGAAAAACTGTTTTTT